This T cell receptor (beta chain) was captured by sequencing in a study of blood T cell repertoires in COVID-19. Enrolled through a virtual design, the participants were between roughly 18 and 95 years of age and came from 24 US areas. Original methodology: The assay estimated nucleated cells by amplifying reference gene primers. Libraries were prepared by immunoSEQ multiplex PCR; TCRdb keeps only in-frame clonotypes and omits some of them. The DNA gave D and trimming, while V, J and clone size come from that table. The repertoire has around 320,000 clones, approximately 89% of them found once; the top ten carry roughly 2.8%. The length of the CDR3 is 17 residues. Germline values: CDR1 SNHLY, CDR2 FYNNEI. V was clipped by 7 bases and J by 2 bases; unmatched bases: 10.

The clonotype was recovered from a woman aged 50 to 60 who had been exposed to COVID-19. The chain joins TRBV2 to TRBJ2-6; TRBD2 matches at 8 bases. The sequencing input was PBMCs or T cells enriched from blood (not recorded which). CDR3 sequence: CASKDIGGAPGANVLTF. The DNA of the CDR3 is TGTGCCAGCAAGGATATCGGGGGGGCCCCTGGGGCCAACGTCCTGACTTTC.